Sequencing of this TCR beta chain was carried out in a study of identifying expanded T cells in peripheral blood. There are 16 residues in the CDR3. Germline CDR1 is LGHNA and CDR2 is YNFKEQ. With 0 bases removed from V and 3 bases from J, the gap between germline ends came to 12 bases. Turning to this clone: What it binds is unknown.

Broader study findings: Across healthy donors, higher total template counts meant significantly greater approximately 2-week count variance.

Only in-frame clones appear in the TCRdb table, and some are missing; sequencing was by immunoSEQ multiplex PCR. There are 50,000 to 75,000 clones in the sample; under 85% occur only once, and approximately 17% lies in the top ten. This receptor was taken from a person between 18 and 75 years old in good health. The chain has TRBV4-2 and TRBJ2-1, with a possible D match to TRBD2 (5 bases). Sequencing input: blood. The CDR3, as DNA: TGTGCCAGCAGCCAAGAACCCTTCGGGGACTACAATGAGCAGTTCTTC. This codes for CASSQEPFGDYNEQFF.